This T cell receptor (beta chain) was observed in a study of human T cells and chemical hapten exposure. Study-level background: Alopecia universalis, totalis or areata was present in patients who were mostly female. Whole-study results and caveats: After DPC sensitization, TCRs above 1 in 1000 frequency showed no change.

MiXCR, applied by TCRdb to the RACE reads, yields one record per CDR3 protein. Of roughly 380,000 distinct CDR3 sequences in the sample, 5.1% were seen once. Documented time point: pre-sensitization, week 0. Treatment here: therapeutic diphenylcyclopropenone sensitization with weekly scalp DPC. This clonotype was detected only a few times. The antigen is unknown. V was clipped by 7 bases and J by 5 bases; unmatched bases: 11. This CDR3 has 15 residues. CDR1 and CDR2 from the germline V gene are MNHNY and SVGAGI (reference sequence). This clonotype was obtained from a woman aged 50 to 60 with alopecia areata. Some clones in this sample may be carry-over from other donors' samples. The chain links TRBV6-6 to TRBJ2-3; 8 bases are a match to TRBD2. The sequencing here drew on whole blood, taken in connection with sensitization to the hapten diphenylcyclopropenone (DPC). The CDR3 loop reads CASTLGAGGQDTQYF. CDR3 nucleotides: TGTGCCAGCACCCTCGGCGCGGGGGGCCAAGATACGCAGTATTTT.